This T cell receptor (beta chain) was documented in a study of T cells after yellow fever vaccination. This CDR3 is built from 15 residues. Germline V CDR1 and CDR2: SGHRS, YFSETQ. The V end was cut by 0 bases, the J end by 0 bases, with 9 bases between. TCRdb reanalysed the 5' RACE reads using MiXCR and keeps one entry per CDR3 protein. This sample yields about 220,000 distinct CDR3 sequences, of which more than 3% are seen a single time; 3.2% belongs to the top ten. The receptor comes from a man aged 18 to 30 who received the YFV17D yellow fever vaccine. This chain links TRBV5-1 with TRBJ1-2; D remains unclear. This sample comprised CD4+ T cells sorted from PBMCs, obtained 10 days after the yellow fever booster vaccination. The CDR3 nucleotides read TGCGCCAGCAGCTTGGGGCAGACCTCTAACTATGGCTACACCTTC. This encodes CASSLGQTSNYGYTF. Full variable domain (outside the CDR3, taken from reference TRBV5-1 and TRBJ1-2): KAGVTQTPRYLIKTRGQQVTLSCSPISGHRSVSWYQQTPGQGLQFLFEYFSETQRNKGNFPGRFSGRQFSNSRSEMNVSTLELGDSALYLCASSLGQTSNYGYTFGSGTRLTVV.